The clone carrying this T cell receptor (beta chain) was seen many times. As yet, its antigen is unknown. At one boundary the junction diverges from the germline segment, which might be a read error. Amplification of TCR beta CDR3 regions was performed using RNA transcripts as template. HTBI primers were the set used in a first-round RT-PCR of the TCR CDR3. TCRdb reanalysed the multiplex PCR reads using MiXCR and keeps one entry per CDR3 protein. The data show 250,000 to 300,000 distinct CDR3 sequences, around 15% seen once. The CDR3 covers 14 residues. Per the germline V gene, CDR1 is SSHAT and CDR2 is FNYEAQ (reference sequence). Uncontrolled infection, other autoimmune disease, pregnancy or lactation barred patients from enrollment. This specimen belongs to a study of T cells in Graves' hyperthyroidism and ophthalmopathy. Overall study results and limits: Most thyroid clonotypes with frequency above 0.001 were detected in blood.

This TCR was sampled from a woman aged 60-75 years with Graves' ophthalmopathy. Sequenced input: blood. The chain carries TRBV7-7 and TRBJ2-5, with 8 positions matching TRBD2. CDR3 residues: CASSFGLAGETQYF. As DNA, the CDR3 is TGTGCTAGCAGCTTCGGACTAGCCGGGGAGACCCAGTACTTC.